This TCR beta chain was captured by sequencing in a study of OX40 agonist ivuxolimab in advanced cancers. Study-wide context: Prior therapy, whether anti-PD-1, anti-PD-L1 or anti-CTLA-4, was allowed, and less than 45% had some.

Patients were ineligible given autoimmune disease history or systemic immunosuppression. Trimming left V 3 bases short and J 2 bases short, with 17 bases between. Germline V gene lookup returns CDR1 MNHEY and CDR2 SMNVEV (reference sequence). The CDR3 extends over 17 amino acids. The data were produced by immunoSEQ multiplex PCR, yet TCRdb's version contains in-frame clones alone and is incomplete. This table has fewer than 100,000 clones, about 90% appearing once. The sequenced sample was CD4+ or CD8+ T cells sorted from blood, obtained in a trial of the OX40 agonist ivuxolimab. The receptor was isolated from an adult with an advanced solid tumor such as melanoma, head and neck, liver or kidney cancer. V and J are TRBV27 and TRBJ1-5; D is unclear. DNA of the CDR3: TGTGCCAGCAGTTTCCGAAACAGAGACCTGGGCAATCAGCCCCAGCATTTT. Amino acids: CASSFRNRDLGNQPQHF.